These 25 T cell receptor beta chains came from one sample sequenced in a study of blood T cell repertoires in COVID-19. Some clones are missing from TCRdb's copy, which holds only in-frame ones; the method was immunoSEQ multiplex PCR. In the table there are roughly 130,000 clones, 65% to 80% of which are singletons. Sequenced material: peripheral blood. Receptors were obtained from a man aged 50-59 years with acute or convalescent COVID-19.

This chain connects TRBV27 to TRBJ1-2; D perhaps matches TRBD1 (5 bases). The CDR3 consists of 14 residues. V was cut by 2 bases and J by 3 bases, with 10 bases left in between. Germline CDR1 reads MNHEY; CDR2 reads SMNVEV (reference sequence). CDR3 coding DNA: TGTGCCAGCAGTTTAGGGGGGTGGGACTATGGCTACACCTTC. It codes for CASSLGGWDYGYTF.

This clone has only one observation. J is TRBJ2-1 and V is TRBV5-1; D is possibly TRBD2 (7 bases). The germline V gene encodes CDR1 SGHRS and CDR2 YFSETQ. The CDR3 consists of 15 residues. Trimming left V 6 bases short and J 3 bases short, with 16 bases between. The chain's CDR3 is CASNPGRGGYNEQFF. CDR3 coding DNA: TGCGCCAGCAACCCGGGGAGGGGGGGCTACAATGAGCAGTTCTTC.

This clone was counted once. CDR3 region: CASSPGGDTQYF. As DNA, the CDR3 is TGTGCCAGCAGCCCCGGGGGAGATACGCAGTATTTT. The gene calls are TRBV7-6 and TRBJ2-3, with a possible D match to TRBD2 (6 bases). CDR1 is SGHVS, CDR2 FNYEAQ, per germline. This CDR3 is built from 12 residues. Trimming left V 5 bases short and J 5 bases short, with 8 bases between.

The J gene is TRBJ2-2, the V gene TRBV5-1; TRBD1 matches at 8 bases. Trimming cost V 1 base and J 4 bases; bases outside gene matches: 6. Germline CDR1 reads SGHRS; CDR2 reads YFSETQ. CDR3 size: 16 residues. CDR3 nucleotide sequence: TGCGCCAGCAGCTTGCCAGGGGGCGCGGGCACCGGGGAGCTGTTTTTT. Its translation: CASSLPGGAGTGELFF.

This clone has more than one count but fewer than ten. The chain links TRBV9 to TRBJ2-1; 8 positions match TRBD2. There are 14 residues in the CDR3. Germline values: CDR1 SGDLS, CDR2 YYNGEE. V dropped 4 bases and J dropped 5; count of bases not matched to a gene: 5. The DNA of the CDR3 is TGTGCCAGCAGCTCCAGGACTAGCAACAATGAGCAGTTCTTC. Its protein is CASSSRTSNNEQFF. Full variable domain (remainder filled in from reference TRBV9 and TRBJ2-1): DSGVTQTPKHLITATGQRVTLRCSPRSGDLSVYWYQQSLDQGLQFLIQYYNGEERAKGNILERFSAQQFPDLHSELNLSSLELGDSALYFCASSSRTSNNEQFFGPGTRLTVL.

This chain joins TRBV12-5 and TRBJ2-1; TRBD1 matches 7 bases. Per germline, CDR1 LGHNT and CDR2 FRNRAP. V shed 5 bases and J 4 bases; nucleotides not matched to a gene: 11. There are 16 residues in the CDR3. The CDR3 protein is CASGRTKGQTYNEQFF. Written as DNA, the CDR3 is TGTGCTAGTGGTAGAACGAAGGGACAGACTTACAATGAGCAGTTCTTC. Looking up the rest from reference TRBV12-5 and TRBJ2-1 gives the full variable domain: DARVTQTPRHKVTEMGQEVTMRCQPILGHNTVFWYRQTMMQGLELLAYFRNRAPLDDSGMPKDRFSAEMPDATLATLKIQPSEPRDSAVYFCASGRTKGQTYNEQFFGPGTRLTVL.

This clone was observed a single time. The chain joins TRBV9 to TRBJ2-7; tentatively, D is TRBD1 (7 bases). The germline gives CDR1 SGDLS, CDR2 YYNGEE. The CDR3 extends over 16 amino acids. V dropped 3 bases and J dropped 2 bases, with 18 bases sitting between them. The CDR3 protein is CASSGGTALSPYEQYF. Written as DNA, the CDR3 is TGTGCCAGCAGCGGCGGGACAGCTCTATCCCCCTACGAGCAGTACTTC.

V and J are TRBV3-1 (or the pseudogene TRBV3-2) and TRBJ1-1, with a possible D match to TRBD1 (5 bases). The CDR3 totals 14 residues. In germline, CDR1 is LGHDT, CDR2 YNNKEL (reference sequence). Deletions cut 3 bases from V and 5 bases from J, with 13 bases between. The CDR3 DNA is TGTGCCAGCAGCCAGGGGGGTTTGGGGACTGAAGCTTTCTTT. It specifies CASSQGGLGTEAFF.

The V and J genes are TRBV10-3 and TRBJ2-1; 7 bases line up with TRBD1. Germline V lookup: CDR1 ENHRY, CDR2 SYGVKD. This CDR3 contains 14 residues. V shed 6 bases and J 4 bases; nucleotides not matched to a gene: 6. CDR3 sequence: CAISPGTAYNEQFF. As DNA, the CDR3 is TGTGCCATCAGCCCCGGGACAGCTTACAATGAGCAGTTCTTC.

This clone was picked up a small number of times. The chain combines TRBV5-1 with TRBJ1-5, with 10 bases identical to TRBD1. The V segment lost 3 bases and the J segment 6 bases; nucleotides outside the gene matches: 12. CDR3 length: 17 amino acids. Germline V gene lookup returns CDR1 SGHRS and CDR2 YFSETQ. The CDR3 here is CASSSRDRGPFIQPQHF. CDR3 coding DNA: TGCGCCAGCAGCTCCCGAGACAGGGGGCCGTTTATTCAGCCCCAGCATTTT.

This clone was detected a few times. This sequence joins TRBV3-1 (or the pseudogene TRBV3-2) and TRBJ1-4, with 7 bases that match TRBD1. This CDR3 has 15 residues. V dropped 6 bases and J dropped 0; count of bases not matched to a gene: 4. From germline, CDR1 is LGHDT and CDR2 YNNKEL (reference sequence). The CDR3 DNA reads TGTGCCAGCAGGCGAGGGACAGCAACTAATGAAAAACTGTTTTTT. As protein: CASRRGTATNEKLFF.

The V call is TRBV18, the J call TRBJ2-7; 11 bases align to TRBD1. Germline CDR1 and CDR2: KGHSH and LQKENI. J lost 2 bases, V lost 3 bases, and 9 bases had no gene match. The length of the CDR3 is 17 residues. CDR3 nucleotides: TGTGCCAGCTCACCTGCTCGGTCGGGACAGGGGGCCTACGAGCAGTACTTC. This encodes CASSPARSGQGAYEQYF.

The V call is TRBV6-6, the J call TRBJ2-1; the match to TRBD1 covers 8 bases. The V and J ends lost 6 bases and 7 bases, in that order; junction bases with no gene match: 14. The CDR3 totals 16 residues. The germline V gene has CDR1 MNHNY and CDR2 SVGAGI (reference sequence). CDR3 bases: TGTGCCAGCAGCTCTGGACAGGGAACGAAGATAAATGAGCAGTTCTTC. It encodes CASSSGQGTKINEQFF.

The chain recombines TRBV5-4 with TRBJ1-1, with D perhaps TRBD1 (5 bases). Trimming took off 2 bases at V and 0 bases at J, with 14 bases between the two ends. The CDR3 spans 16 residues. Per germline, CDR1 SGHNT and CDR2 YYREEE (reference sequence). CDR3 amino acids: CASSFTGGMMNTEAFF. The CDR3 coding sequence is TGTGCCAGCAGCTTCACGGGGGGGATGATGAACACTGAAGCTTTCTTT. The full variable domain, rest sourced from reference TRBV5-4 and TRBJ1-1, is ETGVTQSPTHLIKTRGQQVTLRCSSQSGHNTVSWYQQALGQGPQFIFQYYREEENGRGNFPPRFSGLQFPNYSSELNVNALELDDSALYLCASSFTGGMMNTEAFFGQGTRLTVV.

The chain employs TRBV5-1 and TRBJ1-4, with a possible D match to TRBD1 (6 bases). From germline, CDR1 is SGHRS and CDR2 YFSETQ. V lost 7 bases to trimming and J lost 7 bases, with 20 bases between them. The CDR3 sequence is 15 residues long. CDR3 in amino acids: CASRGSGAQGEKLFF. Here the CDR3 DNA reads TGCGCCAGCCGCGGATCAGGGGCGCAGGGTGAAAAACTGTTTTTT.

The chain combines TRBV5-1 with TRBJ1-6; D unresolved. V was trimmed by 0 bases and J by 6 bases, leaving 4 bases between them. Germline V gives CDR1 SGHRS, CDR2 YFSETQ. The CDR3 is made up of 13 amino acids. CDR3: CASSLASNSPLHF. In DNA, the CDR3 is TGCGCCAGCAGCTTGGCTAGTAATTCACCCCTCCACTTT.

Turning to this clone: This same CDR3 is encoded by further DNA sequences in the sample. V and J are TRBV27 and TRBJ1-3; D possibly corresponds to TRBD1 (6 bases). This CDR3 region has 15 residues. Trimming removed 5 bases at V and 0 bases at J, with 11 bases between. Germline assignment: CDR1 MNHEY and CDR2 SMNVEV (reference sequence). The CDR3 DNA sequence: TGTGCCAGCAGTCTCACAGGGAGCTCTGGAAACACCATATATTTT. Translating it yields CASSLTGSSGNTIYF.

The chain employs TRBV24-1 and TRBJ2-2; 9 bases map to TRBD1. CDR1 and CDR2 from the germline V gene are KGHDR and SFDVKD. The junction had 13 bases not matched to a gene; V was cut back by 4 bases and J by 5 bases. The CDR3 is 18 residues long. CDR3 DNA: TGTGCCACCAGTGACGCTGGACAGGGGATGGGCAGTACCGGGGAGCTGTTTTTT. Protein sequence: CATSDAGQGMGSTGELFF.

This clone was observed a single time. V usage is TRBV19 and J usage is TRBJ1-6, with D unresolved. CDR1 LNHDA and CDR2 SQIVND come from the germline V gene (reference sequence). The ends were cut back, 1 base at V and 5 bases at J, with 12 bases in the middle. The CDR3 spans 16 residues. CDR3 DNA sequence: TGTGCCAGTAGTATAGGACCGGGGTTAAATAATTCACCCCTCCACTTT. Its translation: CASSIGPGLNNSPLHF.

The chain is built from TRBV24-1 and TRBJ1-2; the D gene is possibly TRBD1 (6 bases). The CDR3 is 15 amino acids. The V gene lost 6 bases and the J gene lost 3 bases, with 16 bases spanning the gap. Germline-derived CDR1 and CDR2 are KGHDR and SFDVKD. CDR3 region: CATSNTGLRDYGYTF. Here the CDR3 DNA reads TGTGCCACCAGTAACACAGGGCTGAGGGACTATGGCTACACCTTC.

The rearrangement joins TRBV7-8 to TRBJ2-1, with 10 bases fitting TRBD2. Trimming at V came to 5 bases and at J to 6 bases, leaving 10 bases not matched to a gene. This CDR3 is 16 amino acids long. Germline-derived CDR1 and CDR2 are SGHVS and FQNEAQ. The chain's CDR3 is CASSAFERGGVNEQFF. The CDR3 DNA reads as TGTGCCAGCAGCGCCTTCGAGCGGGGGGGCGTCAATGAGCAGTTCTTC.

The rearrangement joins TRBV7-2 to TRBJ1-2; D possibly corresponds to TRBD1 (5 bases). The length of the CDR3 is 16 residues. CDR1 is SGHTA, CDR2 FQGNSA, per germline. V was cut by 1 base and J by 1 base, with 13 bases left in between. The CDR3 DNA sequence: TGTGCCAGCAGCTTAGACGCCAGGGCGAATAACTATGGCTACACCTTC. Translated: CASSLDARANNYGYTF.

The V and J genes are TRBV9 and TRBJ1-4, with D unresolved. The CDR3 totals 15 residues. The V end was cut by 1 base, the J end by 8 bases, with 15 bases between. Germline V gives CDR1 SGDLS, CDR2 YYNGEE. In DNA form, the CDR3 reads TGTGCCAGCAGCGTACAGGAGGGCCTTCGGGAAAAACTGTTTTTT. Protein: CASSVQEGLREKLFF.

The chain joins TRBV9 to TRBJ1-6; the match to TRBD1 covers 7 bases. Trimming removed 4 bases from V and 3 bases from J; junction bases left unmatched: 4. CDR1 and CDR2 (germline): SGDLS, YYNGEE. CDR3 size: 15 residues. CDR3 protein: CASSPGDSYNSPLHF. CDR3 nucleotides: TGTGCCAGCAGCCCCGGGGACAGCTATAATTCACCCCTCCACTTT.

This rearrangement joins TRBV9 to TRBJ2-2, with TRBD2 matching over 12 bases. Germline V gene data show CDR1 as SGDLS and CDR2 as YYNGEE. Trimming took 0 bases from V and 5 from J; bases not matched to a gene: 5. The CDR3 loop spans 17 amino acids. The CDR3 DNA follows: TGTGCCAGCAGCGTAGAACCTAGCGGGGGGGCTACCGGGGAGCTGTTTTTT. It specifies CASSVEPSGGATGELFF.